Below, 9 T cell receptor beta chains from the same sample are listed, as sequenced in a study of cytomegalovirus exposure and HLA in healthy donors (dated by TCRdb to about 2017). Library construction relied on the immunoSEQ multiplex PCR assay. The multiplex PCR relied on a mix of 60 forward primers for TCR Vbeta segments and 13 reverse primers for TCR Jbeta segments. TCRdb took this table from immuneACCESS and kept in-frame rearrangements with V and J called. Such tables lack part of the clones; where checked against another copy, unresolved V genes explain under half of the gap, and the rest is unexplained. The sample includes 130,000 to 150,000 clones, with almost 85% observed a single time. More than 9.5% of the sample belongs to the ten largest clones. The sequenced material came from PBMCs. Every receptor here comes from a woman aged 55 to 70 in good health and CMV-seropositive.

V and J are TRBV19 and TRBJ2-7, with D possibly matching TRBD2 (6 bases). Germline V lookup: CDR1 LNHDA, CDR2 SQIVND (reference sequence). The ends were cut back, 7 bases at V and 2 bases at J, with 12 bases in the middle. The CDR3 length is 13 residues. CDR3 loop: CASTAGPPYEQYF. In DNA, the CDR3 is TGTGCCAGTACGGCGGGGCCTCCCTACGAGCAGTACTTC.

The chain links TRBV27 to TRBJ2-3; 11 bases align to TRBD1. J was trimmed by 5 bases and V by 6 bases; bases with no gene match: 13. Per germline, CDR1 MNHEY and CDR2 SMNVEV (reference sequence). This CDR3 spans 17 amino acids. CDR3 sequence (DNA): TGTGCCAGCAGCCGTAACAGGGACAGGGGGTGGGGAGATACGCAGTATTTT. Its protein product is CASSRNRDRGWGDTQYF.

The chain links TRBV7-2 to TRBJ1-1; D gene unclear. The length of the CDR3 is 16 residues. Germline CDR1 SGHTA, CDR2 FQGNSA. Trimming removed 1 base from V and 1 base from J, with 13 bases in between. CDR3 sequence reads: CASSLDGYLGNTEAFF. The CDR3 coding sequence is TGTGCCAGCAGCTTAGATGGCTACCTAGGGAACACTGAAGCTTTCTTT.

This rearrangement joins TRBV28 to TRBJ1-5; 12 nucleotides agree with TRBD1. The CDR3 loop spans 18 amino acids. J lost 2 bases, V lost 4 bases, and 9 bases had no gene match. Germline V lookup: CDR1 MDHEN, CDR2 SYDVKM. The DNA for the CDR3 is TGTGCCAGCAGTTGGAAGGGGGGACAGGGGGCAGGCAATCAGCCCCAGCATTTT. This translates into CASSWKGGQGAGNQPQHF.

The V call is TRBV11-2, the J call TRBJ2-7; the D is unclear. The ends were cut back, 2 bases at V and 2 bases at J, with 13 bases in the middle. The CDR3 length is 15 residues. Germline V gene sequence: CDR1 SGHAT, CDR2 FQNNGV. CDR3 region: CASSLSPLLTYEQYF. CDR3 DNA sequence: TGTGCCAGCAGCTTAAGTCCGCTCCTAACCTACGAGCAGTACTTC.

The chain combines TRBV19 with TRBJ2-3; D ambiguous. V lost 3 bases, J lost 5 bases, and 9 bases lay in between. The CDR3 extends over 13 amino acids. Germline CDR1 LNHDA, CDR2 SQIVND (reference sequence). Written as DNA, the CDR3 is TGTGCCAGTAGTATTCCATATAGAGATACGCAGTATTTT. This translates into CASSIPYRDTQYF.

J is TRBJ2-1 and V is TRBV6-4, with 8 nucleotides matching TRBD1. CDR3 length: 16 residues. V lost 0 bases and J lost 7; bases outside the gene matches: 8. Germline CDR1 and CDR2: MRHNA and SNTAGT. CDR3 protein: CASSDSFQGASNEQFF. CDR3 nucleotide sequence: TGTGCCAGCAGTGACTCGTTCCAGGGGGCTTCAAATGAGCAGTTCTTC.

This clone was found a few times. V and J are TRBV19 and TRBJ1-3, with D unresolved. Looked up from germline, CDR1 is LNHDA and CDR2 is SQIVND (reference sequence). The ends were cut back, 7 bases at V and 1 base at J, with 11 bases in the middle. The CDR3 runs to 14 residues. The CDR3 DNA sequence: TGTGCCAGTATGAGGCAGAAATCTGGAAACACCATATATTTT. This encodes CASMRQKSGNTIYF.

The chain joins TRBV27 to TRBJ2-1; 7 bases agree with TRBD2. V was pared by 7 bases and J by 0 bases, with 9 bases of the junction left unmatched. The CDR3 sequence is 16 residues long. CDR1 is MNHEY, CDR2 SMNVEV, per germline (reference sequence). The CDR3: CASIPTSASSYNEQFF. CDR3 nucleotide sequence: TGTGCCAGCATCCCCACTAGCGCGAGCTCCTACAATGAGCAGTTCTTC.